The source of this TCR beta chain is a study of cytomegalovirus exposure and HLA in healthy donors. Study background: When 350 to 500 donors were genotyped, more than 70% of them were found to fall in the Caucasian-associated ancestry cluster.

It was with 60 Vbeta and 13 Jbeta primers that the PCR ran. The data were produced by immunoSEQ multiplex PCR, yet TCRdb's version contains in-frame clones alone and is incomplete. The sample records about 100,000 clones, 80% to 85% being singletons. The CDR3 length is 13 residues. Per the germline V gene, CDR1 is GTSNPN and CDR2 is SVGIG (reference sequence). V was shortened by 4 bases and J by 5 bases, with 12 bases between the two germline ends. The sequence came from a woman in her seventies in good health and CMV-seropositive. Sequenced: PBMCs. The chain links TRBV30 to TRBJ2-1, with a weak D call TRBD2 (5 bases). CDR3 sequence (DNA): TGTGCCTGGAAATCGGACTTCGACAATGAGCAGTTCTTC. Amino acid sequence: CAWKSDFDNEQFF.